These 15 T cell receptor beta chains came from one sample sequenced in a study of a mutant IDH1 vaccine in newly diagnosed glioma. No antigens are known for them. Method: immunoSEQ multiplex PCR; TCRdb's copy keeps in-frame clones and lacks some. The sample consists of around 52,000 clones, around 89% of them appearing once. Time point of the sample: week 5, during vaccination. One vaccine dose held 300 ug of mutant IDH1 20-mer peptide and came with topical imiquimod. Sequences were derived from PBMCs, sampled from a glioma patient whose treatment included an IDH1 peptide vaccine. The receptor set was obtained from a woman between 40 and 50 years old with glioma.

The genes are TRBV6-5 and TRBJ2-3; weak D call: TRBD2 (6 bases). The CDR3 totals 15 residues. Germline-derived CDR1 and CDR2 are MNHEY and SVGAGI. V lost 10 bases to trimming and J lost 0 bases, with 17 bases between them. This CDR3 reads CATRPRGESTDTQYF. In nucleotides, the CDR3 is TGTGCCACCCGACCGCGCGGGGAAAGCACAGATACGCAGTATTTT.

CDR3: CASQSREGGREKLFF. CDR3 nucleotide sequence: TGTGCCAGCCAGTCTCGCGAGGGGGGGCGAGAAAAACTGTTTTTT. This sequence joins TRBV7-8 and TRBJ1-4; weak D call: TRBD1 (6 bases). The CDR3 extends over 15 amino acids. Germline CDR1 is SGHVS and CDR2 is FQNEAQ. V was shortened by 8 bases and J by 8 bases, with 21 bases between the two germline ends.

The chain recombines TRBV12-5 with TRBJ1-1; D unclear. This CDR3 has 13 amino acids. Between the trimmed V and J ends, which lost 3 bases and 3 bases, there was a span of 8 bases. The germline gives CDR1 LGHNT, CDR2 FRNRAP. CDR3 sequence: CASGFTADTEAFF. CDR3 coding DNA: TGTGCTAGTGGTTTCACAGCTGACACTGAAGCTTTCTTT.

This rearrangement joins TRBV5-5 to TRBJ1-4, with D uncertain. The length of the CDR3 is 17 residues. Germline V CDR1 and CDR2: SGHKS, YYEKEE (reference sequence). Trimming removed 4 bases from V and 7 bases from J, with 23 bases in between. The CDR3 region is CASSHRTGILKGEKLFF. The CDR3 coding sequence is TGTGCCAGCAGCCACAGAACGGGGATCTTGAAGGGTGAAAAACTGTTTTTT.

The chain recombines TRBV30 with TRBJ2-2; D perhaps matches TRBD1 (6 bases). Trimming cost V 3 bases and J 5 bases, with 19 bases left between them. Looked up from germline, CDR1 is GTSNPN and CDR2 is SVGIG (reference sequence). This CDR3 comprises 16 residues. In DNA form, the CDR3 reads TGTGCCTGGAGGGATGGAACCGGGACAACAACCGGGGAGCTGTTTTTT. Translation gives CAWRDGTGTTTGELFF. Together with reference TRBV30 and TRBJ2-2, the CDR3 gives the full variable domain: SQTIHQWPATLVQPVGSPLSLECTVEGTSNPNLYWYRQAAGRGLQLLFYSVGIGQISSEVPQNLSASRPQDRQFILSSKKLLLSDSGFYLCAWRDGTGTTTGELFFGEGSRLTVL.

V and J are TRBV19 and TRBJ1-1; D perhaps matches TRBD1 (5 bases). The CDR3 has 18 amino acids. The V end lost 3 bases, the J end lost 0 bases, and 20 bases lay between the germline ends. CDR1 is LNHDA and CDR2 is SQIVND in the germline V gene (reference sequence). CDR3 amino acids: CASSMVRRGLPLNTEAFF. The CDR3 DNA reads as TGTGCCAGTAGTATGGTGAGGAGGGGATTGCCCCTGAACACTGAAGCTTTCTTT.

This chain links TRBV30 with TRBJ2-1; the match to TRBD2 covers 15 bases. Germline CDR1 GTSNPN, CDR2 SVGIG (reference sequence). The CDR3 is 20 residues long. V lost 4 bases and J lost 6; bases outside the gene matches: 19. CDR3 sequence: CAWTHLGLAGGRVVINEQFF. DNA of the CDR3: TGTGCCTGGACCCACCTGGGACTAGCGGGAGGCCGGGTCGTCATCAATGAGCAGTTCTTC.

V usage is TRBV28 and J usage is TRBJ1-5; a possible D gene is TRBD1 (5 bases). Germline CDR1 is MDHEN and CDR2 is SYDVKM. Trimming left V 6 bases short and J 1 base short, with 13 bases between. The CDR3 runs to 15 residues. The CDR3 loop is CASSGGGASNQPQHF. In DNA form, the CDR3 reads TGTGCCAGCAGCGGTGGGGGTGCGAGCAATCAGCCCCAGCATTTT.

The rearrangement joins TRBV12-5 to TRBJ1-5; 8 bases line up with TRBD1. CDR3 length: 17 amino acids. V dropped 4 bases and J dropped 4; count of bases not matched to a gene: 12. Germline loops: CDR1 LGHNT, CDR2 FRNRAP. This chain's CDR3 is CASGSAGTGFRNQPQHF. In DNA form, the CDR3 reads TGTGCTAGTGGTTCCGCCGGGACAGGTTTTAGGAATCAGCCCCAGCATTTT.

The chain links TRBV30 to TRBJ2-2; the match to TRBD1 covers 10 bases. This CDR3 spans 14 amino acids. J lost 6 bases, V lost 5 bases, and 6 bases had no gene match. Germline CDR1 reads GTSNPN; CDR2 reads SVGIG (reference sequence). The CDR3 coding sequence is TGTGCCTGGGAGGGGACAGGGGCCTCCGGGGAGCTGTTTTTT. Translating gives CAWEGTGASGELFF.

The chain carries TRBV25-1 and TRBJ1-2; no reliable D call. The CDR3 loop spans 13 amino acids. In germline, CDR1 is MGHDK, CDR2 SYGVNS. V gave up 8 bases and J gave up 6 bases, with 16 bases separating them. The CDR3 here is CASSGEGPHGYTF. The CDR3 DNA reads TGTGCCAGCTCTGGGGAGGGTCCCCATGGCTACACCTTC.

The chain combines TRBV28 with TRBJ1-2; weak D call: TRBD1 (6 bases). Germline CDR1 MDHEN, CDR2 SYDVKM. V lost 4 bases and J 7 bases, leaving 10 bases between the germline ends. The CDR3 totals 12 residues. The CDR3 sequence: CASSSQGRGYTF. CDR3 bases: TGTGCCAGCAGTTCACAGGGTCGTGGCTACACCTTC.

The chain employs TRBV5-8 and TRBJ1-1; no clear D. The V gene's germline CDR1 is SGHTS and CDR2 YDEGEE. Trimming pared 2 bases from V and 2 bases from J, leaving 10 bases between. This CDR3 comprises 14 residues. The CDR3 region has the DNA TGTGCCAGCAGCTTCGGCCTACCAAACACTGAAGCTTTCTTT. Translating gives CASSFGLPNTEAFF.

The rearrangement links TRBV7-9 to TRBJ2-7, with 10 positions matching TRBD1. This CDR3 contains 15 residues. Germline V CDR1 and CDR2: SEHNR, FQNEAQ (reference sequence). V was pared by 5 bases and J by 2 bases, with 6 bases of the junction left unmatched. CDR3 sequence: CASSLRGQGAYEQYF. As DNA, the CDR3 is TGTGCCAGCAGCCTGCGAGGACAGGGGGCCTACGAGCAGTACTTC.

This clone was seen a single time. The rearrangement links TRBV19 to TRBJ2-3; maybe TRBD1 (5 bases). The germline V and J ends were trimmed by 3 bases and 1 base, with 8 bases remaining between them. The CDR3 consists of 14 residues. CDR1 and CDR2 from the germline V gene are LNHDA and SQIVND (reference sequence). The CDR3 loop is CASSIRVGTDTQYF. CDR3 in DNA: TGTGCCAGTAGTATCAGGGTTGGCACAGATACGCAGTATTTT.